The sample holds one count of the clone carrying this T cell receptor (beta chain). V was pared by 4 bases and J by 6 bases, with 9 bases of the junction left unmatched. There are 14 residues in the CDR3. Looked up from germline, CDR1 is MDHEN and CDR2 is SYDVKM. Assay used: immunoSEQ multiplex PCR; TCRdb lists only in-frame clones, some missing. The sample contains tens of thousands of clones, more than 75% of which appear only once. This record belongs to a study of T cell changes during pregnancy in multiple sclerosis. This clonotype originated in a female donor with multiple sclerosis, enrolled in a pregnancy study. The sequencing used CD4+ T cells from peripheral blood mononuclear cells, collected in the first trimester of pregnancy. The rearrangement joins TRBV28 to TRBJ2-7; 7 bases match TRBD1. The CDR3 DNA follows: TGTGCCAGCAGTTCGACAGGGTTGAGGCGCGAGCAGTACTTC. Translating it yields CASSSTGLRREQYF.